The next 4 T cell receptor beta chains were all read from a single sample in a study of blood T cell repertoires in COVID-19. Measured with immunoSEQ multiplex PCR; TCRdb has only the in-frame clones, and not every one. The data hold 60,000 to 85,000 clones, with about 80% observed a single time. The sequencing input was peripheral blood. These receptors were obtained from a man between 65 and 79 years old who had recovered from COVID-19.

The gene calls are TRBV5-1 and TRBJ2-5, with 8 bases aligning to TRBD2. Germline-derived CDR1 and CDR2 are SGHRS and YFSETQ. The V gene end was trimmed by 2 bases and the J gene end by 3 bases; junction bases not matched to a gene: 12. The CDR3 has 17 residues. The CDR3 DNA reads TGCGCCAGCAGCTTTGGATCGGGAGGGGGGAGCAAAGAGACCCAGTACTTC. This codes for CASSFGSGGGSKETQYF. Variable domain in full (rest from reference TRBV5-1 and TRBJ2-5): KAGVTQTPRYLIKTRGQQVTLSCSPISGHRSVSWYQQTPGQGLQFLFEYFSETQRNKGNFPGRFSGRQFSNSRSEMNVSTLELGDSALYLCASSFGSGGGSKETQYFGPGTRLLVL.

CDR3 nucleotides: TGTGCCAGCAGTAAACAACCCTCCGGGTTAAACCGAAGCAATCAGCCCCAGCATTTT. Its protein is CASSKQPSGLNRSNQPQHF. V usage is TRBV6-2 or TRBV6-3 and J usage is TRBJ1-5; D remains unclear. CDR1 and CDR2 (germline): MNHEY, SVGEGT. V lost 5 bases to trimming and J lost 1 base, with 24 bases between them. This CDR3 is 19 amino acids long.

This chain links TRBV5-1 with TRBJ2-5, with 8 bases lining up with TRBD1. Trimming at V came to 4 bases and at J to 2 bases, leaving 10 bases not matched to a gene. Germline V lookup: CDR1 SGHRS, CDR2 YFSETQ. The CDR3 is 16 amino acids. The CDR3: CASSKTPQGGQETQYF. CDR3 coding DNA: TGCGCCAGCAGCAAAACACCACAGGGGGGTCAAGAGACCCAGTACTTC.

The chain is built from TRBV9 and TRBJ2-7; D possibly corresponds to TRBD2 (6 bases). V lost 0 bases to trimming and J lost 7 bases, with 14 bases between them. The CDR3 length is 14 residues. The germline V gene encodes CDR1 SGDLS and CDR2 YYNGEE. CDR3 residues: CASSVEVEGREQYF. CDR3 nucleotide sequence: TGTGCCAGCAGCGTAGAGGTGGAGGGGAGGGAGCAGTACTTC.